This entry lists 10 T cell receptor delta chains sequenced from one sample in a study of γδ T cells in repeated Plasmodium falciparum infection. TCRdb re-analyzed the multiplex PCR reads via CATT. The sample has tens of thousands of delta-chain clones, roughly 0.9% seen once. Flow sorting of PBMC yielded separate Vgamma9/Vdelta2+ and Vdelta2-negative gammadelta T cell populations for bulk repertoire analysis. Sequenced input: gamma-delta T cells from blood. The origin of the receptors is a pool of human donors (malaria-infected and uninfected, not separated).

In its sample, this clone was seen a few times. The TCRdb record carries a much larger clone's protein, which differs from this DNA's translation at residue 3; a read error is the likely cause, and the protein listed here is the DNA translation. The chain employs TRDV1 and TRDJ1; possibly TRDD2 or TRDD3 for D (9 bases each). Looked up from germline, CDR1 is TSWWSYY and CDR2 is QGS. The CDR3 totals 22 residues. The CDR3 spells CAPGDPCHLPTPWGILGESLIF. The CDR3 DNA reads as TGTGCTCCTGGGGACCCCTGCCACCTTCCTACCCCATGGGGGATATTAGGGGAGTCACTCATCTTT.

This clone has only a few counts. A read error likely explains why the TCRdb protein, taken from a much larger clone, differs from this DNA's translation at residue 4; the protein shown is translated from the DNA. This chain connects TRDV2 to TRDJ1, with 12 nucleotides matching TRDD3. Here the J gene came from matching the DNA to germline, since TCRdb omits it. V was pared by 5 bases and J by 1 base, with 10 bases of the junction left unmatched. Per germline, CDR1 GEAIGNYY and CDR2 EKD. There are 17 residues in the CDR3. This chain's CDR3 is CACGRGWGIRSTDKLIF. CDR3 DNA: TGTGCCTGTGGCCGGGGCTGGGGGATACGGTCCACCGATAAACTCATCTTT.

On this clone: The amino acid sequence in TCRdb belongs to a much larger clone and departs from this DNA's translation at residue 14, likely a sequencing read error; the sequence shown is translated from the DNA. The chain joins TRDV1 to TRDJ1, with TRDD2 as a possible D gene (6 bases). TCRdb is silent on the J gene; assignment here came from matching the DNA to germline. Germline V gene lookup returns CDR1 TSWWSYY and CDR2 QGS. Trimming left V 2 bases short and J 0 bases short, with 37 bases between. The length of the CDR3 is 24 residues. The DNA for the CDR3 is TGTGCTCTTGGGGAAACGGGCCTTCCCAAACGTGGAGGGGGTCCACCCATAAACACCGATAAACTCATCTTT. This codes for CALGETGLPKRGGGPPINTDKLIF.

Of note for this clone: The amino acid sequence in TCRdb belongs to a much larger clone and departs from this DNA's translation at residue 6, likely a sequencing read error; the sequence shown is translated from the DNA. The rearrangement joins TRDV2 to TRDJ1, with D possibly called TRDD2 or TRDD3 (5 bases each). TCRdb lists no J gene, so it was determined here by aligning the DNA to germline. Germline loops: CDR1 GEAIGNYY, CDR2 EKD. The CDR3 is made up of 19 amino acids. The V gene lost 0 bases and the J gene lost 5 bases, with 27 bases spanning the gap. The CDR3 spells CACDTPRGGPSPTMDKLIF. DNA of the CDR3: TGTGCCTGTGACACCCCCCGAGGGGGCCCTTCACCTACGATGGATAAACTCATCTTT.

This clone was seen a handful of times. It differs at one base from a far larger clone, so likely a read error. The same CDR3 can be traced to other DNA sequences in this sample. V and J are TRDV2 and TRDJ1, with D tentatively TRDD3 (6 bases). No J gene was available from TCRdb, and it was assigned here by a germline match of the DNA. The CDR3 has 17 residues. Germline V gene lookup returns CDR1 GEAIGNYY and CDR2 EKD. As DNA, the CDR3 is TGTGCCTGTGACACCGGAGGGGTTCCCGGGATATCCGACAAACTCATCTTT. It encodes CACDTGGVPGISDKLIF.

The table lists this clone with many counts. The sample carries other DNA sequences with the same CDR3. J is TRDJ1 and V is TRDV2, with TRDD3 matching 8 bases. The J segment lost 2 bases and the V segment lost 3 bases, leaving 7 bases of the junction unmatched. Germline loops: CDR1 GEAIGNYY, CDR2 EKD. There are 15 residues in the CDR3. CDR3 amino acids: CACDVRGYSTDKLIF. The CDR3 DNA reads TGTGCCTGTGACGTGCGGGGATACAGTACCGATAAACTCATCTTT.

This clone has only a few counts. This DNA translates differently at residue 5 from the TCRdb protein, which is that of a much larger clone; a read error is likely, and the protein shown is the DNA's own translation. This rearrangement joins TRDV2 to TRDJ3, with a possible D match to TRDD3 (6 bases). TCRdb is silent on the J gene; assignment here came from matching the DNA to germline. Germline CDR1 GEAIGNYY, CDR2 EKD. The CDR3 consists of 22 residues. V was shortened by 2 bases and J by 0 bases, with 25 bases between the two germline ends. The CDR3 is CACDIVLGTPGSSSWDTRQMFF. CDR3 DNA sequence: TGTGCCTGTGACATCGTGCTGGGGACACCGGGTTCCAGCTCCTGGGACACCCGACAGATGTTTTTC.

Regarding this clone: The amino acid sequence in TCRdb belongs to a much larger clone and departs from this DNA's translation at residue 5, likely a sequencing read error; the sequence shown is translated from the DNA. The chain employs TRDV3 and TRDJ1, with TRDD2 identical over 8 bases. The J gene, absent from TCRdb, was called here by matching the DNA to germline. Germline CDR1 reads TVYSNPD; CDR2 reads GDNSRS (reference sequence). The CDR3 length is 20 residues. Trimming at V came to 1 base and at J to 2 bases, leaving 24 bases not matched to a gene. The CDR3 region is CAFTCLPIIVSPRTTDKLIF. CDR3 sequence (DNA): TGTGCCTTTACTTGCCTTCCTATTATCGTTAGCCCAAGAACGACCGATAAACTCATCTTT.

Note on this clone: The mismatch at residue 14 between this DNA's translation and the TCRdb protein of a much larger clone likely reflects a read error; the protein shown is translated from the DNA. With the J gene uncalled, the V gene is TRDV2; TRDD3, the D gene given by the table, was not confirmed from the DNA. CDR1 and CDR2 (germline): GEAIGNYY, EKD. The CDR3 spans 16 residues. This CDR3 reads CACTGGYSRGTDKPIF. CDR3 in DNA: TGTGCCTGTACCGGGGGATACAGTAGAGGAACCGATAAACCCATCTTT.

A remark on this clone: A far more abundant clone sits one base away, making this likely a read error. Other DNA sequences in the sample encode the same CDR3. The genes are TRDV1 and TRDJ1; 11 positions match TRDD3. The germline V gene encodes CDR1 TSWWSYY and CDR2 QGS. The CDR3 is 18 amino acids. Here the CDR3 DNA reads TGTGCTCTTTGGGAGCCCGGCTTACTGGGGGATAAAACCGATAAACTCATCTTT. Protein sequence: CALWEPGLLGDKTDKLIF.